The T cell receptor (beta chain) described here comes from a study of cytomegalovirus exposure and HLA in healthy donors. CDR3 length: 11 residues. Trimming pared 3 bases from V and 7 bases from J, leaving 6 bases between. In germline, CDR1 is MDHEN, CDR2 SYDVKM. Points from the study as a whole: Some highly shared sequence variants likely arose as a pipeline artifact. More clonal expansion characterized HLA-associated TCR beta chains than equally common others in a later analysis.

The PCR employed 60 Vbeta primers together with 13 Jbeta primers. This table comes from immunoSEQ multiplex PCR, and its TCRdb copy is limited to in-frame clones, with some not included. The table records about 200,000 clones, 60% to 85% of them present only once. As for this clone: Its target is not known.

Source material: PBMCs. The receptor was isolated from a man aged 35-49 years in good health and CMV-seronegative. V is TRBV28 and J is TRBJ2-5, with D possibly TRBD1 on 5 matching bases. The CDR3 reads CASSFTGTQYF. The CDR3 nucleotides are TGTGCCAGCAGTTTTACAGGGACCCAGTACTTC.